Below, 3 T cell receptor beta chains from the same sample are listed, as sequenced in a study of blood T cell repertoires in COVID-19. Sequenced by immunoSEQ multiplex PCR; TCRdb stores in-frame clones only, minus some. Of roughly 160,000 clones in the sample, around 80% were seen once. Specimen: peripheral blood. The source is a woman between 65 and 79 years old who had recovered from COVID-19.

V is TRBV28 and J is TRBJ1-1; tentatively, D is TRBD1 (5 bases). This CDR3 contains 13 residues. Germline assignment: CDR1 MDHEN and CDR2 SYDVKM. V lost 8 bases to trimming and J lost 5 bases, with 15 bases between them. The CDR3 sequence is CASWDPGGTEAFF. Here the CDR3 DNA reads TGTGCCAGCTGGGACCCCGGGGGGACTGAAGCTTTCTTT.

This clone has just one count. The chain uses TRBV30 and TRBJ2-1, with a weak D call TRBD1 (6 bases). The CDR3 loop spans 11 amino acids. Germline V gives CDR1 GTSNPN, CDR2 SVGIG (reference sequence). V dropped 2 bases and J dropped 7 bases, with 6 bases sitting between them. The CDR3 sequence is CAWSRGNEQFF. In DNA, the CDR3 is TGTGCCTGGAGTAGGGGGAATGAGCAGTTCTTC.

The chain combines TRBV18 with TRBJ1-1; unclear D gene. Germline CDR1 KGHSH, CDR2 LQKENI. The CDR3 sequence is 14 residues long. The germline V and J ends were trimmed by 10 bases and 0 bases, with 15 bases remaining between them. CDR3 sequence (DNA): TGTGCCACCACGATAGGAGTAATGAACACTGAAGCTTTCTTT. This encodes CATTIGVMNTEAFF.